Listed below are T cell receptor beta chains from one sample, sequenced in a study of shared clonotypes between healthy human individuals. Using immunoSEQ multiplex PCR, the repertoire was profiled, and TCRdb retains in-frame clones only, with some absent. The sample shows 1,500,000 or so clones, 95% to 97% of them seen only once. The source material was naive CD4+ T cells sorted from blood. These receptor sequences come from a man aged 30-40 years in good health. Both conserved end residues are part of each CDR3.

J gene,V gene,CDR3 protein
TRBJ1-1,TRBV15,CATSPGGDTEAFF
TRBJ1-1,TRBV19,CASSPLQGQGQAFF
TRBJ1-5,TRBV28,CASSPSTAGNQPQHF
TRBJ2-1,TRBV6-1,CATKGGGHNEQFF
TRBJ2-7,TRBV11-2,CASSPSGEQYF
TRBJ1-2,TRBV25-1,CASSDGDRKAYGYTF
TRBJ2-2,TRBV29-1,CSVARGSGELFF
TRBJ1-2,TRBV9,CASSASGTVSYGYTF
TRBJ1-2,TRBV18,CASSTRQGVDYGYTF
TRBJ2-1,TRBV6-6,CASKISGDRGNEQFF
TRBJ2-1,TRBV14,CASSRRMADTIYDNEQFF
TRBJ2-1,TRBV7-2,CASSLDLRDEQFF
TRBJ1-5,TRBV9,CASSPTSWFNQPQHF